Shown below are 20 T cell receptor beta chains from a single sample sequenced in a study of blood T cell repertoires in COVID-19. Sequencing was performed with immunoSEQ multiplex PCR; in TCRdb, only in-frame clones are kept and a portion is missing. The data contain about 360,000 clones, around nine tenths of them singletons. Sequenced: peripheral blood. These receptors came from a human donor in a cohort sampled during active COVID-19.

In its sample, this clone was seen once. The V call is TRBV29-1, the J call TRBJ2-7, with a possible D match to TRBD2 (5 bases). The CDR3 totals 13 residues. Trimming left V 4 bases short and J 1 base short, with 11 bases between. Germline V gene lookup returns CDR1 SQVTM and CDR2 ANQGSEA. The DNA for the CDR3 is TGCAGCGTTGTATCGGGGAGTTCCTACGAGCAGTACTTC. Amino acids: CSVVSGSSYEQYF.

V and J are TRBV4-1 and TRBJ2-7, with D uncertain. There are 13 residues in the CDR3. CDR1 is MGHRA and CDR2 is YSYEKL in the germline V gene. Deletions cut 10 bases from V and 2 bases from J, with 15 bases between. CDR3: CATSNTHTYEQYF. The DNA for the CDR3 is TGCGCCACGTCAAATACACATACCTACGAGCAGTACTTC.

The genes are TRBV7-2 and TRBJ2-3; weak D call: TRBD2 (6 bases). In germline, CDR1 is SGHTA, CDR2 FQGNSA. CDR3 length: 16 residues. V was clipped by 4 bases and J by 2 bases, with 16 bases between them. The CDR3 protein is CASSSPGGVNTDTQYF. The CDR3 nucleotides read TGTGCCAGCAGCTCCCCCGGGGGAGTCAACACAGATACGCAGTATTTT.

The rearrangement joins TRBV19 to TRBJ1-5; weak D call: TRBD1 (5 bases). Per the germline V gene, CDR1 is LNHDA and CDR2 is SQIVND (reference sequence). The CDR3 is 13 amino acids. V was clipped by 7 bases and J by 0 bases, with 7 bases between them. The CDR3 spells CASNGGSNQPQHF. CDR3 bases: TGTGCCAGTAACGGGGGTAGCAATCAGCCCCAGCATTTT.

This clone was recorded only once. V is TRBV19 and J is TRBJ2-1; 7 positions match TRBD1. Unmatched junction bases numbered 7, after V lost 6 bases and J lost 8 bases. The CDR3 has 13 amino acids. Germline-derived CDR1 and CDR2 are LNHDA and SQIVND (reference sequence). CDR3 region: CASRDIDRDEQFF. DNA for the CDR3: TGTGCCAGTAGGGATATAGACAGGGATGAGCAGTTCTTC. The variable domain in full, completed from reference TRBV19 and TRBJ2-1, reads DGGITQSPKYLFRKEGQNVTLSCEQNLNHDAMYWYRQDPGQGLRLIYYSQIVNDFQKGDIAEGYSVSREKKESFPLTVTSAQKNPTAFYLCASRDIDRDEQFFGPGTRLTVL.

The chain couples TRBV18 to TRBJ2-7; 7 positions match TRBD1. The V gene's germline CDR1 is KGHSH and CDR2 LQKENI. CDR3 size: 14 residues. With V trimmed by 3 bases and J by 5 bases, 7 bases remained unmatched. For the CDR3, the DNA is TGTGCCAGCTCACCGCCTACAGGGGCCCACGAGCAGTACTTC. Translating it yields CASSPPTGAHEQYF.

The V gene is TRBV5-6, the J gene TRBJ2-7, with D possibly matching TRBD1 (6 bases). V was pared by 3 bases and J by 5 bases, with 15 bases between. CDR1 SGHDT and CDR2 YYEEEE come from the germline V gene. The CDR3 totals 14 residues. The CDR3 sequence is CASSYDRRSHEQYF. The CDR3, as DNA: TGTGCCAGCAGCTACGACAGGAGGAGCCACGAGCAGTACTTC.

J is TRBJ1-6 and V is TRBV30; D ambiguous. Germline V CDR1 and CDR2: GTSNPN, SVGIG (reference sequence). This CDR3 has 16 amino acids. Trimming cost V 1 base and J 9 bases, with 19 bases left between them. The CDR3: CAWSELSPRRGSPLHF. Written as DNA, the CDR3 is TGTGCCTGGAGTGAGCTGTCACCCCGGCGAGGTTCACCCCTCCACTTT.

The chain couples TRBV18 to TRBJ1-2, with a tentative D call TRBD1 (5 bases). The CDR3 loop spans 17 amino acids. Germline CDR1 KGHSH, CDR2 LQKENI. V gave up 2 bases and J gave up 6 bases, with 22 bases separating them. CDR3 residues: CASSPLGAGRLKDGYTF. CDR3 sequence (DNA): TGTGCCAGCTCACCATTAGGGGCTGGACGTCTTAAAGATGGCTACACCTTC.

The chain is built from TRBV29-1 and TRBJ2-1, with TRBD2 matching 9 bases. Germline trimming cut 7 bases from V and 2 bases from J; bases unmatched to any gene: 9. The CDR3 consists of 15 residues. Germline assignment: CDR1 SQVTM and CDR2 ANQGSEA. This CDR3 reads CSADKLAGAYNEQFF. In nucleotides, the CDR3 is TGCAGCGCCGATAAATTAGCGGGAGCCTACAATGAGCAGTTCTTC.

This clone was seen just once. The rearrangement joins TRBV3-1 (or the pseudogene TRBV3-2) to TRBJ2-1; 11 nucleotides match TRBD2. With 4 bases clipped from V and 6 bases from J, the junction kept 8 bases outside the gene matches. CDR3 length: 16 residues. Germline V gene sequence: CDR1 LGHDT, CDR2 YNNKEL (reference sequence). CDR3 sequence: CASSPMVAGGPNEQFF. The CDR3, as DNA: TGTGCCAGCAGCCCGATGGTAGCGGGAGGGCCCAATGAGCAGTTCTTC.

The chain couples TRBV29-1 to TRBJ2-3; the match to TRBD2 covers 10 bases. There are 13 residues in the CDR3. Losses at the gene ends were 8 bases for V and 6 bases for J; bases not matched to a gene: 8. Germline loops: CDR1 SQVTM, CDR2 ANQGSEA. The CDR3 is CSLSGRAKDTQYF. The CDR3 DNA follows: TGCAGCCTCAGCGGGAGGGCCAAGGATACGCAGTATTTT.

This chain connects TRBV4-2 to TRBJ1-4; possible D gene TRBD1, 5 bases. The CDR3 spans 16 residues. The V and J ends lost 1 base and 4 bases respectively, with 13 bases between them. CDR1 and CDR2 (germline): LGHNA, YNFKEQ. CDR3 coding DNA: TGTGCCAGCAGCCAAGCGGAGTGGGGCAGTAATGAAAAACTGTTTTTT. It translates to CASSQAEWGSNEKLFF.

This chain joins TRBV11-2 and TRBJ1-1; D not resolved. The CDR3 runs to 14 residues. Trimming removed 0 bases at V and 5 bases at J, with 10 bases between. Per germline, CDR1 SGHAT and CDR2 FQNNGV. DNA for the CDR3: TGTGCCAGCAGCTTAGATCGGGGATCGACTGAAGCTTTCTTT. This sequence encodes CASSLDRGSTEAFF.

The V gene is TRBV2, the J gene TRBJ2-3, with 11 bases aligning to TRBD2. The CDR3 contains 16 residues. CDR1 and CDR2 (germline): SNHLY, FYNNEI. V gave up 8 bases and J gave up 0 bases; unmatched junction bases: 7. The chain's CDR3 is CASYGSGRASTDTQYF. The DNA for the CDR3 is TGTGCCAGCTACGGTAGCGGGAGGGCCAGCACAGATACGCAGTATTTT. The complete variable domain, with remaining parts taken from reference TRBV2 and TRBJ2-3, reads EPEVTQTPSHQVTQMGQEVILRCVPISNHLYFYWYRQILGQKVEFLVSFYNNEISEKSEIFDDQFSVERPDGSNFTLKIRSTKLEDSAMYFCASYGSGRASTDTQYFGPGTRLTVL.

The genes are TRBV5-1 and TRBJ2-5, with D maybe TRBD2 (6 bases). In germline, CDR1 is SGHRS, CDR2 YFSETQ. V was cut by 3 bases and J by 1 base, with 19 bases left in between. The CDR3 extends over 17 amino acids. CDR3 amino acids: CASSSTGGRGTQETQYF. CDR3 nucleotide sequence: TGCGCCAGCAGCTCCACCGGCGGTCGCGGGACCCAAGAGACCCAGTACTTC. The full variable domain, rest sourced from reference TRBV5-1 and TRBJ2-5, is KAGVTQTPRYLIKTRGQQVTLSCSPISGHRSVSWYQQTPGQGLQFLFEYFSETQRNKGNFPGRFSGRQFSNSRSEMNVSTLELGDSALYLCASSSTGGRGTQETQYFGPGTRLLVL.

The chain carries TRBV29-1 and TRBJ2-7; 7 bases agree with TRBD1. After removal of 6 bases from V and 0 bases from J, the junction contained 5 bases not matched to a gene. The CDR3 loop spans 13 amino acids. Germline assignment: CDR1 SQVTM and CDR2 ANQGSEA. The CDR3 DNA reads TGCAGCGTCAACAGGGGAAGCTCCTACGAGCAGTACTTC. It specifies CSVNRGSSYEQYF.

The gene calls are TRBV19 and TRBJ2-3, with D perhaps TRBD2 (6 bases). CDR1 and CDR2 (germline): LNHDA, SQIVND (reference sequence). The CDR3 sequence is 14 residues long. The germline V and J ends were trimmed by 3 bases and 5 bases, with 12 bases remaining between them. The CDR3 DNA follows: TGTGCCAGTAGTATCGCCCCGGAGGGAGATACGCAGTATTTT. This gives the protein CASSIAPEGDTQYF.

The rearrangement uses TRBV28 and TRBJ1-2, with 10 bases matching TRBD1. The CDR3 extends over 15 amino acids. Germline lookup yields CDR1 MDHEN and CDR2 SYDVKM. V dropped 6 bases and J dropped 4; count of bases not matched to a gene: 8. The DNA for the CDR3 is TGTGCCAGCAGAAGGGGGACAGGGGTCTTCTATGGCTACACCTTC. This codes for CASRRGTGVFYGYTF.

The chain employs TRBV2 and TRBJ2-3, with D unresolved. The germline gives CDR1 SNHLY, CDR2 FYNNEI. The CDR3 runs to 11 residues. V dropped 8 bases and J dropped 6 bases, with 9 bases sitting between them. The CDR3 spells CASLLGDTQYF. CDR3 nucleotides: TGTGCCAGCCTCCTGGGCGATACGCAGTATTTT.